This T cell receptor (beta chain) stems from a study of cytomegalovirus exposure and HLA in healthy donors. The study, taken as a whole, reports: A later analysis linked a missense variant in DCLRE1C to the trimming of TCR beta V and J genes. Association of 15,000 to 20,000 TCR beta sequences with HLA alleles was found at 0.05 false discovery rate in a later analysis. The sole available immune exposure information was CMV serostatus.

Primers: 60 Vbeta forward and 13 Jbeta reverse. The table came from immunoSEQ multiplex PCR; TCRdb's copy has only in-frame clones and leaves some out. The sample includes roughly 120,000 clones, around 78% of them seen just once. Germline V gives CDR1 MNHEY, CDR2 SVGAGI. V dropped 5 bases and J dropped 0 bases, with 11 bases sitting between them. The length of the CDR3 is 15 residues. Notes on this clone: Its antigen is undetermined.

This sequence was found in a woman in her twenties or thirties in good health and CMV-seropositive. The sequenced sample consisted of PBMCs. This chain connects TRBV6-5 to TRBJ1-5; tentatively, D is TRBD1 (5 bases). CDR3 DNA: TGTGCCAGCAGTGCCTCGGGGGATAGCAATCAGCCCCAGCATTTT. Residues: CASSASGDSNQPQHF.